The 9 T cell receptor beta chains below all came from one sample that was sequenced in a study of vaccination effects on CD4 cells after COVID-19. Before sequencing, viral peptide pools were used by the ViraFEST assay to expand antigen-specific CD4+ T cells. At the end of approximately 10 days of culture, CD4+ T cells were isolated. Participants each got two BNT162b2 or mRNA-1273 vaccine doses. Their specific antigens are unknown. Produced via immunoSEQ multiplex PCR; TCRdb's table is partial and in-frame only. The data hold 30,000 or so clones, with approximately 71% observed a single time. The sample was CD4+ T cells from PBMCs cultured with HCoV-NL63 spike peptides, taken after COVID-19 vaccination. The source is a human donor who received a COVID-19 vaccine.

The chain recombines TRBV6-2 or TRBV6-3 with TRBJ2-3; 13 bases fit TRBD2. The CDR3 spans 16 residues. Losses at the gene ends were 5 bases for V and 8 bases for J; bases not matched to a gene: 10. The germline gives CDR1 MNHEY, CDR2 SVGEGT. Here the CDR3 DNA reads TGTGCCAGCAGTGGGTGGACTAGCGGGGGCCCGGCTACGCAGTATTTT. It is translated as CASSGWTSGGPATQYF.

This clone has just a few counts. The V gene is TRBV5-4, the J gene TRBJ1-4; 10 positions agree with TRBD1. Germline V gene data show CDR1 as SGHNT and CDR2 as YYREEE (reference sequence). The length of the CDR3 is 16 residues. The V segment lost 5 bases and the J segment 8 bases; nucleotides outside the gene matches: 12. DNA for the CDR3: TGTGCCAGCAGTCGGACGGGGACAGGGGAGGAGGAAAAACTGTTTTTT. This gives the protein CASSRTGTGEEEKLFF.

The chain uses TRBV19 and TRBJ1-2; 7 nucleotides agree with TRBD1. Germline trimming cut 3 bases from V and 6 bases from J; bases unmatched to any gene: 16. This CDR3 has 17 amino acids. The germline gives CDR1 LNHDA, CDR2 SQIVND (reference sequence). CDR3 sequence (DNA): TGTGCCAGTAGTATCCTAGATCAGGGGGTGCGGATAGATGGCTACACCTTC. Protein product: CASSILDQGVRIDGYTF.

CDR3 bases: TGTGCCAGCTCATCCTTACAGGGGGCTCAATCACCCCTCCACTTT. Residues: CASSSLQGAQSPLHF. V usage is TRBV18 and J usage is TRBJ1-6; 9 nucleotides align to TRBD1. The junction had 9 bases not matched to a gene; V was cut back by 5 bases and J by 10 bases. From germline, CDR1 is KGHSH and CDR2 LQKENI. The CDR3 spans 15 residues.

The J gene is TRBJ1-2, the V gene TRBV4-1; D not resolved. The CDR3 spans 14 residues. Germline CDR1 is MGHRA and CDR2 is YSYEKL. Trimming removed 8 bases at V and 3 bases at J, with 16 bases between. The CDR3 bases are TGCGCCAGCGCCATTTTGGTGGGATACTATGGCTACACCTTC. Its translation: CASAILVGYYGYTF.

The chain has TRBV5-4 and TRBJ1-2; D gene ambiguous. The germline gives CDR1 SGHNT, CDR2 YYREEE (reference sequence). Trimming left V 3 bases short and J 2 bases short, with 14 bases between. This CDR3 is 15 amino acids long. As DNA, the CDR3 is TGTGCCAGCAGCTCAATATCTGGTGGGAACTATGGCTACACCTTC. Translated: CASSSISGGNYGYTF.

The CDR3 protein is CASLTDFYNEQFF. CDR3 nucleotide sequence: TGTGCCAGCCTTACAGACTTCTACAATGAGCAGTTCTTC. The chain carries TRBV2 and TRBJ2-1; D gene uncertain. Trimming cost V 8 bases and J 3 bases, with 11 bases left between them. The V gene's germline CDR1 is SNHLY and CDR2 FYNNEI. This CDR3 is built from 13 residues.

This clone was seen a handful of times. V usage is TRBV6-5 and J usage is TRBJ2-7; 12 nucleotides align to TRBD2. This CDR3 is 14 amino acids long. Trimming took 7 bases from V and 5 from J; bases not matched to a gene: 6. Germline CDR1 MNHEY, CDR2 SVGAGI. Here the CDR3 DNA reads TGTGCCAGCATCAGACTAGCGGGAGTTGACGAGCAGTACTTC. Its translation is CASIRLAGVDEQYF.

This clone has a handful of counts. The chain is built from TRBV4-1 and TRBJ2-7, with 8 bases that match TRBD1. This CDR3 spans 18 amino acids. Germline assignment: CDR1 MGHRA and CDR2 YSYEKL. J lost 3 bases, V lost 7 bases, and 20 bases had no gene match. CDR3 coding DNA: TGCGCCAGCACCGCGGGACAGGCCTTTGCAAAACCTGACTACGAGCAGTACTTC. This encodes CASTAGQAFAKPDYEQYF.